These T cell receptor beta chains were read from a single sample in a study of shared clonotypes between healthy human individuals. TCRdb's copy holds only in-frame clones and misses some; the assay was immunoSEQ multiplex PCR. Among approximately 740,000 clones, more than 85% were seen once, and the ten largest hold 24%. Sequencing was performed on naive CD8+ T cells sorted from blood. The source of these receptors is a man younger than 40 in good health. The CDR3 runs from the conserved cysteine through the conserved F or W. Fields, in order: V gene, J gene, D gene, CDR3 DNA, CDR3 protein. The D gene is left open where the match is weak.

v_call: TRBV7-2; j_call: TRBJ2-3; d_call: TRBD2; cdr3_nt: TGTGCCAGCAGAGAGCGAGCGGGAGCTATCACAGATACGCAGTATTTT; cdr3_aa: CASRERAGAITDTQYF
v_call: TRBV29-1; j_call: TRBJ2-1; d_call: TRBD2; cdr3_nt: TGCAGCGTTGAATTAGCGGGAGGGGGGAATGAGCAGTTCTTC; cdr3_aa: CSVELAGGGNEQFF
v_call: TRBV13; j_call: TRBJ2-1; d_call: -; cdr3_nt: TGTGCCAGCAGCCCTGGGGGCGGGGAGCAGTTCTTC; cdr3_aa: CASSPGGGEQFF
v_call: TRBV7-2; j_call: TRBJ2-7; d_call: TRBD2; cdr3_nt: TGTGCCAGCAGCTTAGCTTACCGGGAGGACGAGCAGTACTTC; cdr3_aa: CASSLAYREDEQYF
v_call: TRBV29-1; j_call: TRBJ1-4; d_call: -; cdr3_nt: TGCAGCGCGGAGGGTGGTTCGGGTGAAAAACTGTTTTTT; cdr3_aa: CSAEGGSGEKLFF
v_call: TRBV9; j_call: TRBJ2-5; d_call: -; cdr3_nt: TGTGCCAGCAGCGTGGACCCGACAGGACAAGAGACCCAGTACTTC; cdr3_aa: CASSVDPTGQETQYF
v_call: TRBV7-9; j_call: TRBJ2-5; d_call: -; cdr3_nt: TGTGCCAGCAGGTCCGCAGACCAAGAGACCCAGTACTTC; cdr3_aa: CASRSADQETQYF
v_call: TRBV5-6; j_call: TRBJ2-2; d_call: -; cdr3_nt: TGTGCCAGCAGCTTGCTCGAGAACACCGGGGAGCTGTTTTTT; cdr3_aa: CASSLLENTGELFF
v_call: TRBV12-5; j_call: TRBJ1-4; d_call: TRBD1; cdr3_nt: TGTGCTAGTGGTGCAGACCCCCGACAGGGAGGCGAACCTAATGAAAAACTGTTTTTT; cdr3_aa: CASGADPRQGGEPNEKLFF
v_call: TRBV15; j_call: TRBJ2-4; d_call: -; cdr3_nt: TGTGCCACCAGCAGAGATTTGTCGGCCCCCCGGGACAAAAACATTCAGTACTTC; cdr3_aa: CATSRDLSAPRDKNIQYF